This T cell receptor beta chain was recorded in a study of cytomegalovirus exposure and HLA in healthy donors. PCR was performed using 60 Vbeta and 13 Jbeta primers. Per the study methods: Roughly 10 million shared chains were among around 80 million unique TCR beta chains counted in a later analysis. Here immunoSEQ multiplex PCR was the method, and the copy in TCRdb shows in-frame clones only, minus some. V, J and clone size are those of that table, while D and trimming were read from the DNA. This sample has some 120,000 clones, with roughly 79% found just once. Germline CDR1 is SGHTA and CDR2 is FQGNSA. The CDR3 extends over 12 amino acids. Trimming removed 1 base at V and 9 bases at J, with 10 bases between. General study points: Analyses of presence and absence presupposed an approximately uniform sequencing depth across donors. Apparent HLA restriction characterized most CMV-associated TCR beta chains in a later analysis. Information on immune exposure was restricted to one variable (CMV serostatus).

As to this clone: Its cognate antigen is unknown.

The material sequenced was PBMCs. The sequence was collected from a man aged 25-45 years in good health and CMV-seronegative. V usage is TRBV7-2 and J usage is TRBJ2-7; weak D call: TRBD2 (5 bases). CDR3 in amino acids: CASSLGYGGQYF. DNA for the CDR3: TGTGCCAGCAGCTTAGGTTACGGAGGGCAGTACTTC.